This TCR beta chain was found in a study of OX40 agonist ivuxolimab in advanced cancers. Study-wide results and limits: There was clonal expansion of CD4+ and CD8+ blood T cells by week 6 at 0.1 to 3.0 mg/kg.

Comments on this clone: Its cognate antigen is unknown.

Generated by immunoSEQ multiplex PCR, the TCRdb table keeps only in-frame clones and is missing some. The sample records 77,000 or so clones, about 92% being singletons. The V end was cut by 0 bases, the J end by 0 bases, with 17 bases between. The CDR3 totals 19 residues. The germline CDR1 and CDR2 sequences are LGHNA and YNFKEQ. This TCR came from an adult with an advanced solid tumor such as melanoma, head and neck, liver or kidney cancer. This chain links TRBV4-2 with TRBJ2-2, with TRBD2 as a possible D gene (6 bases). The sample in question was CD4+ or CD8+ T cells sorted from blood, obtained in a trial of the OX40 agonist ivuxolimab. CDR3 amino acids: CASSQDHFYGTSNTGELFF. In nucleotides, the CDR3 is TGTGCCAGCAGCCAAGATCATTTTTACGGGACTTCGAACACCGGGGAGCTGTTTTTT.